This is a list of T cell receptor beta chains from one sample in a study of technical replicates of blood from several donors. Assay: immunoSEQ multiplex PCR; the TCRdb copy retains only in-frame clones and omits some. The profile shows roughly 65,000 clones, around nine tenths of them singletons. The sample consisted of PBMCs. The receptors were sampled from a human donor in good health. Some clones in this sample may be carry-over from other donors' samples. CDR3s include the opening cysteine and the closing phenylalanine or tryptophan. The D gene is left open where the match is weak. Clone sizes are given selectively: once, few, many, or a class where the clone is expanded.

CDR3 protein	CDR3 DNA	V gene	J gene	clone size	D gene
CASSSIQGATGELFF	TGTGCCAGCAGCTCAATACAGGGGGCAACCGGGGAGCTGTTTTTT	TRBV7-2	TRBJ2-2	.	TRBD1
CASSLYGGPSSYEQYF	TGTGCCAGCAGTTTATACGGGGGGCCTAGCTCCTACGAGCAGTACTTC	TRBV27	TRBJ2-7	.	.
CATSRGSSGWGDTQYF	TGTGCCACCAGCAGAGGTTCTAGCGGTTGGGGAGATACGCAGTATTTT	TRBV15	TRBJ2-3	.	TRBD2
CASSLINTGELFF	TGTGCCAGCAGCTTAATAAACACCGGGGAGCTGTTTTTT	TRBV7-3	TRBJ2-2	.	.
CASSLAGVFTGELFF	TGCGCCAGCAGCTTGGCCGGGGTTTTCACCGGGGAGCTGTTTTTT	TRBV5-1	TRBJ2-2	.	.
CASSGGPGLVYIQYF	TGTGCCAGCAGTGGGGGGCCCGGGTTAGTGTACATTCAGTACTTC	TRBV2	TRBJ2-4	.	.
CASPGGSQPQHF	TGTGCCAGCCCAGGGGGAAGTCAGCCCCAGCATTTT	TRBV6-5	TRBJ1-5	.	TRBD1
CASSSNGVGGSPLHF	TGCGCCAGCAGCTCGAACGGGGTCGGGGGATCACCCCTCCACTTT	TRBV5-1	TRBJ1-6	.	.
CASKEGAGGNQPQHF	TGTGCCAGTAAAGAGGGTGCGGGGGGAAATCAGCCCCAGCATTTT	TRBV19	TRBJ1-5	.	.
CASSLQGQGQETQYF	TGCGCCAGCAGCTTACAAGGGCAGGGTCAAGAGACCCAGTACTTC	TRBV5-1	TRBJ2-5	.	.
CASSPMGQLNEKLFF	TGTGCCAGCAGTCCAATGGGACAGTTGAATGAAAAACTGTTTTTT	TRBV27	TRBJ1-4	.	TRBD1
CASTQVLYGTDTQYF	TGTGCCAGCACCCAGGTGCTCTACGGCACAGATACGCAGTATTTT	TRBV7-2	TRBJ2-3	.	.
CASSPGTGYEQYF	TGTGCCAGCTCTCCCGGGACAGGGTACGAGCAGTACTTC	TRBV18	TRBJ2-7	.	TRBD1
CASSIDGRYTDTQYF	TGTGCCAGTAGTATAGATGGGAGATACACAGATACGCAGTATTTT	TRBV19	TRBJ2-3	.	.
CASSLAGDRGEQYF	TGTGCCAGCAGCTTAGCGGGAGATCGGGGCGAGCAGTACTTC	TRBV7-2	TRBJ2-7	.	.
CAWTPGTGHGYTF	TGTGCCTGGACCCCCGGGACAGGGCATGGCTACACCTTC	TRBV30	TRBJ1-2	.	TRBD1
CSVTWSPRETQYF	TGCAGCGTTACCTGGAGCCCTCGGGAGACCCAGTACTTC	TRBV29-1	TRBJ2-5	.	.
CASKTSGRETQYF	TGTGCCAGCAAGACTAGCGGGAGAGAGACCCAGTACTTC	TRBV6-5	TRBJ2-5	.	TRBD2
CASSDPSGGASNEQFF	TGTGCCAGCAGTGACCCTAGCGGGGGGGCCAGCAATGAGCAGTTCTTC	TRBV27	TRBJ2-1	.	TRBD2
CASRTGGNTGELFF	TGTGCCAGTAGGACAGGTGGGAACACCGGGGAGCTGTTTTTT	TRBV6-5	TRBJ2-2	.	TRBD1
CASSELGSRKKRDDGETQYF	TGTGCCAGCAGCGAACTAGGGTCTCGAAAAAAGCGGGATGATGGGGAGACCCAGTACTTC	TRBV9	TRBJ2-5	once	TRBD2
CASSLGQGVYGYTF	TGTGCCAGCAGCTTAGGACAGGGGGTCTATGGCTACACCTTC	TRBV7-2	TRBJ1-2	.	TRBD1
CSVDRRQRGFGNEQFF	TGCAGCGTCGACCGACGGCAGCGGGGGTTTGGGAATGAGCAGTTCTTC	TRBV29-1	TRBJ2-1	.	TRBD2
CASSSLAGRSSTYEQYF	TGTGCCAGCAGCTCTTTAGCGGGTCGCAGCAGTACCTACGAGCAGTACTTC	TRBV11-2	TRBJ2-7	.	TRBD2
CASSSDRDYEQYF	TGTGCCAGCAGTTCGGACAGGGACTACGAGCAGTACTTC	TRBV27	TRBJ2-7	.	TRBD1
CASSDRVVRTEAFF	TGTGCCAGTAGCGACAGGGTGGTTAGGACTGAAGCTTTCTTT	TRBV19	TRBJ1-1	.	TRBD1
CASSIGRNTIYF	TGTGCCAGTAGCATAGGGCGGAACACCATATATTTT	TRBV19	TRBJ1-3	once	.
CATSIGGQGNTEAFF	TGTGCCACCAGCATCGGGGGGCAGGGGAACACTGAAGCTTTCTTT	TRBV15	TRBJ1-1	.	.
CASSREPNRETEAFF	TGCGCCAGCAGCCGAGAACCAAACAGGGAGACTGAAGCTTTCTTT	TRBV4-3	TRBJ1-1	.	.
CAQGNSRVEQYF	TGTGCCCAGGGAAACTCTCGGGTGGAGCAGTACTTC	TRBV30	TRBJ2-7	.	.
CAWSGGTYGGYNEQFF	TGTGCCTGGAGTGGGGGGACGTACGGGGGCTACAATGAGCAGTTCTTC	TRBV30	TRBJ2-1	.	.
CASSADPSTGTENSPLHF	TGTGCCAGCAGCGCGGACCCTTCAACCGGGACAGAGAATTCACCCCTCCACTTT	TRBV9	TRBJ1-6	.	TRBD1
CASTSGATSADTQYF	TGTGCCAGCACCAGTGGGGCGACCTCTGCAGATACGCAGTATTTT	TRBV9	TRBJ2-3	.	.
CASSQEDIETGELFF	TGCGCCAGCAGCCAAGAGGACATCGAAACCGGGGAGCTGTTTTTT	TRBV4-3	TRBJ2-2	.	.
CASSTQNNEQFF	TGTGCCAGCAGCACCCAGAACAATGAGCAGTTCTTC	TRBV9	TRBJ2-1	.	.
CASSSVDRVLGYTF	TGTGCCAGCAGTTCCGTGGACAGGGTGTTAGGCTACACCTTC	TRBV6-1	TRBJ1-2	.	TRBD1
CASTQHDRAYEQYF	TGTGCCAGCACCCAACATGACAGAGCCTACGAGCAGTACTTC	TRBV2	TRBJ2-7	.	.
CASSQDRSGAYEQYF	TGTGCCAGCAGCCAAGATCGGAGCGGGGCCTACGAGCAGTACTTC	TRBV4-2	TRBJ2-7	.	TRBD2
CASSAGQGGYEQYF	TGTGCCAGCAGCGCGGGACAGGGGGGTTACGAGCAGTACTTC	TRBV9	TRBJ2-7	.	TRBD1
CASSLGREDTQYF	TGTGCCAGCAGCTTGGGCAGGGAAGATACGCAGTATTTT	TRBV7-8	TRBJ2-3	.	.
CASRRDRGVGDTQYF	TGTGCCAGCAGACGTGACAGGGGCGTAGGAGATACGCAGTATTTT	TRBV7-2	TRBJ2-3	.	TRBD1
CASSAGQGWHSPLHF	TGTGCCAGCAGCGCAGGACAGGGTTGGCATTCACCCCTCCACTTT	TRBV7-2	TRBJ1-6	.	TRBD1
CASSDLGPGNTGELFF	TGTGCCAGCAGTGATCTGGGTCCGGGAAACACCGGGGAGCTGTTTTTT	TRBV2	TRBJ2-2	.	.
CASSSSGASDEQFF	TGTGCCAGCAGCTCTAGCGGGGCCTCGGATGAGCAGTTCTTC	TRBV7-3	TRBJ2-1	once	TRBD2
CASSLGQRQLLDEQYF	TGTGCCAGCAGCTTGGGTCAGAGGCAACTCCTGGACGAGCAGTACTTC	TRBV7-9	TRBJ2-7	.	.
CASSLGVLAGASTDTQYF	TGTGCCAGCAGCTTAGGTGTACTAGCGGGGGCTAGCACAGATACGCAGTATTTT	TRBV11-3	TRBJ2-3	.	TRBD2
CASSPREAGPNEQFF	TGTGCCAGCTCACCTAGGGAGGCGGGTCCCAATGAGCAGTTCTTC	TRBV18	TRBJ2-1	.	.
CASSLGVAGYRNEQFF	TGTGCCAGTAGTCTCGGTGTAGCGGGGTATCGGAATGAGCAGTTCTTC	TRBV19	TRBJ2-1	.	TRBD2
CASSQTASGGGETQYF	TGTGCCAGCAGCCAAACGGCTAGCGGGGGAGGGGAGACCCAGTACTTC	TRBV4-2	TRBJ2-5	.	TRBD2
CAWSLGQSSYNSPLHF	TGTGCCTGGAGCCTGGGGCAGAGCTCCTATAATTCACCCCTCCACTTT	TRBV30	TRBJ1-6	.	.
CAISDKTSKIYEQYF	TGTGCCATCAGTGATAAGACTAGTAAAATCTACGAGCAGTACTTC	TRBV10-3	TRBJ2-7	.	.
CASMTSNEKLFF	TGTGCCAGCATGACAAGCAATGAAAAACTGTTTTTT	TRBV4-2	TRBJ1-4	few	.
CASSQGWPYNEQFF	TGCGCCAGCAGCCAAGGGTGGCCCTACAATGAGCAGTTCTTC	TRBV4-1	TRBJ2-1	.	.
CASSRQGRSYEQYF	TGTGCCAGCAGTCGACAGGGTAGGTCCTACGAGCAGTACTTC	TRBV6-5	TRBJ2-7	.	TRBD1
CSARRVNGYTF	TGCAGTGCTCGCAGGGTGAATGGCTACACCTTC	TRBV20-1	TRBJ1-2	.	.
CASSTTGGGYEQYF	TGTGCCAGCAGCACGACAGGGGGCGGCTACGAGCAGTACTTC	TRBV7-6	TRBJ2-7	.	TRBD1